Presented here are 9 T cell receptor beta chains from one specimen sequenced in a study of blood T cell dynamics during melanoma immunotherapy. Assay used: immunoSEQ multiplex PCR; TCRdb lists only in-frame clones, some missing. This table has approximately 20,000 clones, about 85% appearing once. Documented time point: week 3, after first cycle of checkpoint inhibitor. This specimen consisted of blood, obtained from a patient treated with checkpoint blockade. These receptors were collected from a human donor with melanoma.

This clone turned up a few times. V and J are TRBV27 and TRBJ2-7, with TRBD1 matching over 7 bases. This CDR3 contains 14 residues. Per the germline V gene, CDR1 is MNHEY and CDR2 is SMNVEV (reference sequence). V shed 9 bases and J 3 bases; nucleotides not matched to a gene: 11. DNA for the CDR3: TGTGCCAGTGGGACGGGGCAGGGGGTCTACGAGCAGTACTTC. Residues: CASGTGQGVYEQYF.

This chain links TRBV5-1 with TRBJ1-4; possible D gene TRBD1, 6 bases. V lost 0 bases and J 5 bases, leaving 11 bases between the germline ends. Looked up from germline, CDR1 is SGHRS and CDR2 is YFSETQ. The CDR3 extends over 15 amino acids. CDR3 in DNA: TGCGCCAGCAGCTTGGTCGGGGGCGCGAATGAAAAACTGTTTTTT. Its protein is CASSLVGGANEKLFF.

The chain links TRBV7-9 to TRBJ1-5; D perhaps matches TRBD1 (6 bases). The V end was cut by 5 bases, the J end by 5 bases, with 13 bases between. The CDR3 loop spans 14 amino acids. Germline loops: CDR1 SEHNR, CDR2 FQNEAQ (reference sequence). The CDR3 nucleotides read TGTGCCAGCAGCCCAGGGACAACCGATCAGCCCCAGCATTTT. This translates into CASSPGTTDQPQHF.

The V gene is TRBV6-5, the J gene TRBJ1-2; the D is unclear. Germline V gene lookup returns CDR1 MNHEY and CDR2 SVGAGI. With 8 bases removed from V and 2 bases from J, the gap between germline ends came to 12 bases. The CDR3 spans 13 residues. The CDR3 spells CASSRDLNYGYTF. CDR3 in DNA: TGTGCCAGCTCTAGAGATTTAAACTATGGCTACACCTTC.

This chain connects TRBV2 to TRBJ2-3; D remains unclear. CDR1 SNHLY and CDR2 FYNNEI come from the germline V gene. V shed 3 bases and J shed 2 bases, with 12 bases lying between them. This CDR3 comprises 15 residues. The chain's CDR3 is CASSDLAVDTDTQYF. The CDR3 nucleotides read TGTGCCAGCAGTGATCTGGCGGTCGACACAGATACGCAGTATTTT.

V and J are TRBV7-9 and TRBJ2-7; TRBD1 or TRBD2 may be the D gene (5 bases each). Trimming left V 3 bases short and J 0 bases short, with 12 bases between. CDR3 length: 15 residues. CDR1 and CDR2 (germline): SEHNR, FQNEAQ (reference sequence). CDR3 residues: CASSFTGTVSYEQYF. The CDR3 DNA sequence: TGTGCCAGCAGCTTTACCGGGACGGTCTCCTACGAGCAGTACTTC.

The rearrangement uses TRBV6-6 and TRBJ1-1; 10 positions match TRBD1. Per the germline V gene, CDR1 is MNHNY and CDR2 is SVGAGI (reference sequence). V lost 1 base to trimming and J lost 5 bases; unmatched junction nucleotides: 4. The CDR3 has 15 amino acids. DNA of the CDR3: TGTGCCAGCAGTTACTTGACAGGGGGCCGGACTGAAGCTTTCTTT. Amino acids: CASSYLTGGRTEAFF.

This chain uses TRBV30 with TRBJ1-2; 7 bases line up with TRBD1. Trimming took 4 bases from V and 2 from J; bases not matched to a gene: 4. The CDR3 runs 13 residues. The germline CDR1 and CDR2 sequences are GTSNPN and SVGIG (reference sequence). The CDR3 DNA is TGTGCCTGGACCCCAGGGGGGAACTATGGCTACACCTTC. It is translated as CAWTPGGNYGYTF.

This sequence joins TRBV6-1 and TRBJ2-7; 10 nucleotides align to TRBD1. The V gene end was trimmed by 8 bases and the J gene end by 3 bases; junction bases not matched to a gene: 4. The V gene's germline CDR1 is MNHNS and CDR2 SASEGT. The CDR3 has 13 residues. In nucleotides, the CDR3 is TGTGCCAGCTGGACAGGGGGTCACTACGAGCAGTACTTC. Amino acids: CASWTGGHYEQYF.